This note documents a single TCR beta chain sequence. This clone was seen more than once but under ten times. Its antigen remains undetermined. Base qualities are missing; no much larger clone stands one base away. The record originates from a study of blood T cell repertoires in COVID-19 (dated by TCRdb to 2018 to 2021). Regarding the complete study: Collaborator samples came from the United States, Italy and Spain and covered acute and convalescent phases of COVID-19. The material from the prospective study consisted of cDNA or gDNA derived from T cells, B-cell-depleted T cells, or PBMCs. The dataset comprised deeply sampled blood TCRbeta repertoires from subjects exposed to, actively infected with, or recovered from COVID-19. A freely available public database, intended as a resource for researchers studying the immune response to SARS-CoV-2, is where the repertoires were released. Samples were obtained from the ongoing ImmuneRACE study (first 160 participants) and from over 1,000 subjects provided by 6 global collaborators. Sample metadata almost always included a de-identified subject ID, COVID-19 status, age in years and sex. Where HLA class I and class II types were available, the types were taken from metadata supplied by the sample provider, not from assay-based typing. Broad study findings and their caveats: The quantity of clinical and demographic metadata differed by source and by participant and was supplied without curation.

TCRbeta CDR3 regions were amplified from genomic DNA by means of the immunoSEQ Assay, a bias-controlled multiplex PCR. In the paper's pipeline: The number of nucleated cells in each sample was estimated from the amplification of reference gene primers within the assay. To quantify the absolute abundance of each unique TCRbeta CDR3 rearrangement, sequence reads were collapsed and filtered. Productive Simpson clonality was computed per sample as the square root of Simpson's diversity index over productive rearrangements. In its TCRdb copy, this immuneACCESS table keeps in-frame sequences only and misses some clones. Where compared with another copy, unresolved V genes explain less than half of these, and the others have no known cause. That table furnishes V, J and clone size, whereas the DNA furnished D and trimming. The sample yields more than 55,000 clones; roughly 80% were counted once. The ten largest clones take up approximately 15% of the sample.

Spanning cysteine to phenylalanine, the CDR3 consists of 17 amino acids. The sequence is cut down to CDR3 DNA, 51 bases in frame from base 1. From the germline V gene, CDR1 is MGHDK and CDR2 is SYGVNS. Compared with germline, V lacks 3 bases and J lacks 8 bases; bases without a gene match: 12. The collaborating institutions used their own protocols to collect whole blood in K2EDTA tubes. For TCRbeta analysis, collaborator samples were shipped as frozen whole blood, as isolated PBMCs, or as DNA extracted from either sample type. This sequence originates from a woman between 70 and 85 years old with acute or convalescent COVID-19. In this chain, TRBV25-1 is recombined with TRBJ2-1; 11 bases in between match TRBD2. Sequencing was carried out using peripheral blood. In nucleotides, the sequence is TGTGCCAGCAGTGACCTCCCCCGACTAGCGGGGAATGATGAGCAGTTCTTC. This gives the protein CASSDLPRLAGNDEQFF. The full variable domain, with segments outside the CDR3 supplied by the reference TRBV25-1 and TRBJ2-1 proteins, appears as EADIYQTPRYLVIGTGKKITLECSQTMGHDKMYWYQQDPGMELHLIHYSYGVNSTEKGDLSSESTVSRIRTEHFPLTLESARPSHTSQYLCASSDLPRLAGNDEQFFGPGTRLTVL.